Listed here are 6 T cell receptor beta chains from one sample, sequenced in a study of cytomegalovirus exposure and HLA in healthy donors. Measured with immunoSEQ multiplex PCR; TCRdb has only the in-frame clones, and not every one. The table has under 150,000 clones, around 88% seen once; the top ten hold 7% to 9%. Material for sequencing was PBMCs. All receptors derive from a woman between 18 and 30 years old in good health and CMV-seropositive.

This clone showed up just once. The chain is built from TRBV6-5 and TRBJ1-2; TRBD1 matches at 9 bases. V shed 2 bases, J shed 3 bases, and the junction held 4 bases outside the gene matches. CDR1 MNHEY and CDR2 SVGAGI come from the germline V gene. The CDR3 is 15 amino acids. CDR3 in amino acids: CASSYQGQGDYGYTF. The CDR3 coding sequence is TGTGCCAGCAGTTACCAGGGACAGGGTGACTATGGCTACACCTTC.

This chain joins TRBV10-3 and TRBJ1-4; D not resolved. The germline V and J ends were trimmed by 4 bases and 3 bases, with 9 bases remaining between them. Germline loops: CDR1 ENHRY, CDR2 SYGVKD. The CDR3 is made up of 14 amino acids. Here the CDR3 DNA reads TGTGCCATCAGTGTGGGCATCTCTAATGAAAAACTGTTTTTT. Translating gives CAISVGISNEKLFF.

The rearrangement links TRBV4-1 to TRBJ2-7, with a weak D call TRBD1 (5 bases). CDR1 and CDR2 (germline): MGHRA, YSYEKL. Trimming left V 0 bases short and J 4 bases short, with 13 bases between. The CDR3 length is 15 residues. CDR3 DNA sequence: TGCGCCAGCAGCCAAGATTGGGGCCCTTCATACGAGCAGTACTTC. Translating gives CASSQDWGPSYEQYF.

CDR3 amino acids: CASSLAFTASYEQYF. Here the CDR3 DNA reads TGTGCCAGCAGCTTAGCTTTCACAGCCTCCTACGAGCAGTACTTC. This rearrangement joins TRBV7-2 to TRBJ2-7, with D hard to call. Germline assignment: CDR1 SGHTA and CDR2 FQGNSA. V was trimmed by 0 bases and J by 0 bases, leaving 9 bases between them. The CDR3 consists of 15 residues.

The CDR3 sequence is CASSVISGSNEQYF. In nucleotides, the CDR3 is TGTGCCAGTAGTGTAATTAGCGGGAGTAACGAGCAGTACTTC. The rearrangement joins TRBV19 to TRBJ2-7; 9 bases line up with TRBD2. V lost 5 bases to trimming and J lost 5 bases; unmatched junction nucleotides: 7. CDR1 is LNHDA and CDR2 is SQIVND in the germline V gene (reference sequence). The CDR3 spans 14 residues.

This chain links TRBV5-6 with TRBJ1-2; D call uncertain. V lost 4 bases and J 1 base, leaving 11 bases between the germline ends. The CDR3 has 14 amino acids. Germline CDR1 reads SGHDT; CDR2 reads YYEEEE. The CDR3, as DNA: TGTGCCAGCAGCCTGGGCGGCAATAACTATGGCTACACCTTC. Residues: CASSLGGNNYGYTF.